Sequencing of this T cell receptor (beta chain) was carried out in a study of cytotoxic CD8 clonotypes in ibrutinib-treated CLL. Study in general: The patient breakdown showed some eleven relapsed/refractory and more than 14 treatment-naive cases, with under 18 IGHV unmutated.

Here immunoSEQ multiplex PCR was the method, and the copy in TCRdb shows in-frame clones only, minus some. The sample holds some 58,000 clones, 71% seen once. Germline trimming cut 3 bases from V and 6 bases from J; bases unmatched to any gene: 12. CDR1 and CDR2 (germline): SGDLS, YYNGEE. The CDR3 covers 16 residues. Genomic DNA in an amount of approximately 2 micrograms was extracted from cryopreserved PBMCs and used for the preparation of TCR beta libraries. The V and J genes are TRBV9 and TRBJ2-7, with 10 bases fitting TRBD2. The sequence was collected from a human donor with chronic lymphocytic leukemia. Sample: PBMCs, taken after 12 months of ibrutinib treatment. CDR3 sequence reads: CASSATSGNPSGEQYF. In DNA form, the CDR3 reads TGTGCCAGCAGCGCCACTAGCGGGAATCCGTCCGGCGAGCAGTACTTC.